This T cell receptor beta chain is from a study of blood T cells in healthy people across ages. Study observations and caveats: A strong correlation was found between TCR beta diversity and the percentage of naive T cells.

The sample holds a few counts of this clonotype. Its antigen is currently unknown. The authors ran a second PCR of roughly 6 to 12 cycles using a sample-barcoded 5' primer and a J-beta primer mix. A template-switch adaptor containing 12 random nucleotides labeled each cDNA molecule. TCRdb independently ran MiXCR on the 5' RACE reads; one entry per CDR3 protein. The sample carries around 850,000 distinct CDR3 sequences, 36% recorded once. Sequencing input: blood. The TCR was taken from a young man in good health.

The CDR3 bases are TGTGCCAGCAGCTTAGCCTCTGGGGTAGGACAGCCCCAGCATTTT. Translating it yields CASSLASGVGQPQHF. The genes are TRBV7-9 and TRBJ1-5; D gene ambiguous. Germline V gives CDR1 SEHNR, CDR2 FQNEAQ (reference sequence). This CDR3 comprises 15 residues. The V and J ends lost 0 bases and 7 bases respectively, with 13 bases between them.